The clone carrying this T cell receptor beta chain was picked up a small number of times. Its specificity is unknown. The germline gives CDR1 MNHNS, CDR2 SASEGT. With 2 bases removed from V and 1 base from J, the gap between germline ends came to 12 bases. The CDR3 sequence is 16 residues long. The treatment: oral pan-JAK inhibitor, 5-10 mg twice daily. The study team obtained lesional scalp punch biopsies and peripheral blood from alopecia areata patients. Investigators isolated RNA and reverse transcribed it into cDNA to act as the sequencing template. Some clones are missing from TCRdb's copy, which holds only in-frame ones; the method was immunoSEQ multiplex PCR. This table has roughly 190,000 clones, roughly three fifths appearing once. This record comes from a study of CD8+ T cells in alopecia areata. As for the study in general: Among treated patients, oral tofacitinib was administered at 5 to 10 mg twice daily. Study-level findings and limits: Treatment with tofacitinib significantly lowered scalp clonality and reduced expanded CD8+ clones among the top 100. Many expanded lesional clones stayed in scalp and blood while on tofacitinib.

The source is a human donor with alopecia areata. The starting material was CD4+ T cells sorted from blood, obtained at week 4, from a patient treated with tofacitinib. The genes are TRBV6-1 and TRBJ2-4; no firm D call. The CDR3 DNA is TGTGCCAGCAGTGAAAGGGTCGAAGTTGCCAAAAACATTCAGTACTTC. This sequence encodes CASSERVEVAKNIQYF.